Below are 17 T cell receptor beta chains sequenced from a single sample in a study of blood T cell repertoires in COVID-19. Clones were read by immunoSEQ multiplex PCR, and TCRdb kept only the in-frame ones, dropping some. The profile covers more than 300,000 clones, with about 90% appearing a single time and roughly a tenth taken by the ten largest. Sequencing was performed on peripheral blood. The receptors shown here come from a woman aged 25 to 39 with COVID-19, enrolled during active disease.

V and J are TRBV6-6 and TRBJ2-1, with TRBD2 matching over 10 bases. CDR3 size: 14 residues. V shed 4 bases, J shed 8 bases, and the junction held 5 bases outside the gene matches. Looked up from germline, CDR1 is MNHNY and CDR2 is SVGAGI (reference sequence). In nucleotides, the CDR3 is TGTGCCAGCAGTTGGTCTAGCGGGAGCGATGAGCAGTTCTTC. This gives the protein CASSWSSGSDEQFF.

The rearrangement joins TRBV2 to TRBJ2-7, with TRBD1 identical over 8 bases. There are 15 residues in the CDR3. Looked up from germline, CDR1 is SNHLY and CDR2 is FYNNEI. V trimming: 4 bases; J trimming: 6 bases; junction bases outside the gene matches: 11. The CDR3 nucleotides are TGTGCCAGCAGTGGATCGACAGGGGAGACGGGCGAGCAGTACTTC. Its translation: CASSGSTGETGEQYF.

This chain uses TRBV3-1 (or the pseudogene TRBV3-2) with TRBJ2-4; 7 bases are shared with TRBD1. CDR3 length equals 17 residues. The germline gives CDR1 LGHDT, CDR2 YNNKEL (reference sequence). Germline trimming cut 2 bases from V and 0 bases from J; bases unmatched to any gene: 7. The CDR3 spells CASSQPARGLAKNIQYF. In DNA, the CDR3 is TGTGCCAGCAGCCAACCCGCCAGGGGGTTAGCCAAAAACATTCAGTACTTC.

The chain joins TRBV6-5 to TRBJ1-1; tentatively, D is TRBD1 (6 bases). CDR3 size: 15 residues. Trimming took 6 bases from V and 5 from J, leaving 19 bases between them. Germline V lookup: CDR1 MNHEY, CDR2 SVGAGI. The CDR3 region is CASRGVNTGRTEAFF. For the CDR3, the DNA is TGTGCCAGCAGGGGCGTTAATACAGGGAGAACTGAAGCTTTCTTT.

Concerning this clone: This sample also contains other DNA sequences that code for the same CDR3. The chain combines TRBV6-5 with TRBJ2-7, with 10 positions matching TRBD1. The CDR3 sequence is 14 residues long. The V gene's germline CDR1 is MNHEY and CDR2 SVGAGI. V trimming: 6 bases; J trimming: 0 bases; junction bases outside the gene matches: 2. Here the CDR3 DNA reads TGTGCCAGCAGGCGGACAGGGGGCTCCTACGAGCAGTACTTC. This sequence encodes CASRRTGGSYEQYF.

V gene TRBV27 combines with J gene TRBJ1-4; no clear D. Germline-derived CDR1 and CDR2 are MNHEY and SMNVEV (reference sequence). The CDR3 is 12 amino acids. Trimming removed 8 bases from V and 8 bases from J, with 12 bases in between. The DNA of the CDR3 is TGTGCCAGCCGCACTAGGAGGGAAAAACTGTTTTTT. Translated: CASRTRREKLFF.

This clone has just one count. V and J are TRBV5-1 and TRBJ2-7; 9 bases line up with TRBD1. Trimming removed 0 bases from V and 4 bases from J; junction bases left unmatched: 5. Looked up from germline, CDR1 is SGHRS and CDR2 is YFSETQ. The CDR3 length is 15 residues. The DNA for the CDR3 is TGCGCCAGCAGCTTGGCTGGGACAGGGACGTACGAGCAGTACTTC. This codes for CASSLAGTGTYEQYF.

The chain couples TRBV28 to TRBJ1-2; the D gene is possibly TRBD1 (5 bases). The CDR3 runs 13 residues. The germline V gene has CDR1 MDHEN and CDR2 SYDVKM. Trimming left V 7 bases short and J 7 bases short, with 16 bases between. Here the CDR3 reads CASISFGGVGYTF. In DNA form, the CDR3 reads TGTGCCAGCATTTCATTCGGGGGGGTTGGCTACACCTTC.

The J gene is TRBJ2-7, the V gene TRBV27, with a weak D call TRBD2 (5 bases). Trimming left V 2 bases short and J 7 bases short, with 18 bases between. The length of the CDR3 is 15 residues. The germline V gene has CDR1 MNHEY and CDR2 SMNVEV (reference sequence). CDR3 coding DNA: TGTGCCAGCAGTTTAGACGCCGGGGTAAAAAGGGAGCAGTACTTC. Its translation is CASSLDAGVKREQYF.

The genes are TRBV2 and TRBJ2-7; TRBD2 is a possible D gene (5 bases). There are 14 residues in the CDR3. V gave up 6 bases and J gave up 2 bases, with 14 bases separating them. CDR1 is SNHLY and CDR2 is FYNNEI in the germline V gene. The CDR3 here is CASSGNGLPYEQYF. The CDR3 DNA reads TGTGCCAGCAGCGGAAATGGACTCCCCTACGAGCAGTACTTC.

V usage is TRBV19 and J usage is TRBJ1-6; 9 positions match TRBD1. Germline V gene data show CDR1 as LNHDA and CDR2 as SQIVND (reference sequence). V trimming: 4 bases; J trimming: 8 bases; junction bases outside the gene matches: 3. The CDR3 contains 14 residues. CDR3 sequence (DNA): TGTGCCAGTAGTAGGGACAGGGTGGATTCACCCCTCCACTTT. It encodes CASSRDRVDSPLHF.

This clone occurred a few times. V usage is TRBV28 and J usage is TRBJ1-1, with a possible D match to TRBD1 (5 bases). Trimming cost V 5 bases and J 1 base, with 14 bases left between them. This CDR3 has 15 amino acids. CDR1 and CDR2 from the germline V gene are MDHEN and SYDVKM. CDR3 in amino acids: CASSPYRLWNTEAFF. Here the CDR3 DNA reads TGTGCCAGCAGTCCTTACAGGCTTTGGAACACTGAAGCTTTCTTT.

As to this clone: The sample carries other DNA sequences with the same CDR3. This chain links TRBV7-2 with TRBJ2-7; 7 positions agree with TRBD2. Germline CDR1 and CDR2: SGHTA and FQGNSA. V shed 0 bases and J 0 bases; nucleotides not matched to a gene: 2. The CDR3 consists of 15 residues. CDR3 bases: TGTGCCAGCAGCTTAGCGGGAGGGAGCTCCTACGAGCAGTACTTC. It yields the protein CASSLAGGSSYEQYF.

The chain joins TRBV5-1 to TRBJ1-1; D not resolved. Deletions cut 4 bases from V and 5 bases from J, with 18 bases between. The CDR3 is 15 residues long. The germline V gene encodes CDR1 SGHRS and CDR2 YFSETQ. The CDR3, as DNA: TGCGCCAGCAGCACCGTTAGTGGGCTTTGGACTGAAGCTTTCTTT. Its protein product is CASSTVSGLWTEAFF.

Here the CDR3 reads CASSLDAGGYGYTF. CDR3 in DNA: TGTGCCAGCAGCTTAGATGCCGGGGGCTATGGCTACACCTTC. This chain uses TRBV11-2 with TRBJ1-2; D is possibly TRBD1 (5 bases). The ends were cut back, 0 bases at V and 4 bases at J, with 9 bases in the middle. The germline CDR1 and CDR2 sequences are SGHAT and FQNNGV. The CDR3 totals 14 residues.

The J gene is TRBJ2-3, the V gene TRBV20-1; D is perhaps TRBD2 (6 bases). Germline V gene data show CDR1 as DFQATT and CDR2 as SNEGSKA (reference sequence). V was clipped by 3 bases and J by 7 bases, with 8 bases between them. The CDR3 spans 11 residues. CDR3 loop: CSARGGNTQYF. Here the CDR3 DNA reads TGCAGTGCTAGGGGGGGTAATACGCAGTATTTT.

The genes are TRBV6-5 and TRBJ1-1; D ambiguous. V lost 0 bases and J 3 bases, leaving 14 bases between the germline ends. This CDR3 has 16 residues. Germline CDR1 reads MNHEY; CDR2 reads SVGAGI. The CDR3 loop reads CASSYSISGQHTEAFF. In nucleotides, the CDR3 is TGTGCCAGCAGTTACTCGATCAGTGGGCAGCACACTGAAGCTTTCTTT.